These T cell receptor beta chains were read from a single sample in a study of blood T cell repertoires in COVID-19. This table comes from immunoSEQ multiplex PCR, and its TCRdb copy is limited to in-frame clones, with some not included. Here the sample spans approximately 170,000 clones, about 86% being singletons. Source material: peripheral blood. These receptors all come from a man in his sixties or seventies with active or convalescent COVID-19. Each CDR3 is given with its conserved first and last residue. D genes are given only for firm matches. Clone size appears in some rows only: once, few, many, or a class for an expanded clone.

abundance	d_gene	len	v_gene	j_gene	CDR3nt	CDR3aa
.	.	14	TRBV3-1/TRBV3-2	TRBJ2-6	TGTGCCAGCAGACAGAGCTCTGGGGCCAACGTCCTGACTTTC	CASRQSSGANVLTF
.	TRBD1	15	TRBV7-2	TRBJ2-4	TGTGCCAGCAGTTTAGGACAGGGCGGGGCAGACATTCAGTACTTC	CASSLGQGGADIQYF
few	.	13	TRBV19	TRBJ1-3	TGTGCCAGTAGTTGGGCCTTAGGAAACACCATATATTTT	CASSWALGNTIYF
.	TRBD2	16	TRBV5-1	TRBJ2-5	TGCGCCAGCAGCGACGGACTAGCGGGAGTTGGAGAGACCCAGTACTTC	CASSDGLAGVGETQYF
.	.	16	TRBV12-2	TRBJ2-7	TGTGCAAGTCGCTTAGATGACAGAGATCCCCTCTACGAGCAGTACTTC	CASRLDDRDPLYEQYF
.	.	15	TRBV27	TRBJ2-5	TGTGCCAGCAGTAAGAAGGACGGACTCGGAGAGACCCAGTACTTC	CASSKKDGLGETQYF
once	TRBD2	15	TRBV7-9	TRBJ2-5	TGTGCCAGCAGCTTGGGAGGGGCCCAGAGTAGGGCCCAGTACTTC	CASSLGGAQSRAQYF
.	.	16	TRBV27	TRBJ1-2	TGTGCCAGCAGGCGAAACTCCCCGGGACATAACTATGGCTACACCTTC	CASRRNSPGHNYGYTF
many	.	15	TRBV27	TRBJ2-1	TGTGCCAGCAGTTTGAAATCTAGAGGGAAGGTTGAGCAGTTCTTC	CASSLKSRGKVEQFF
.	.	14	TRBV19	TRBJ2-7	TGTGCCAGTAGTTCGCCGGGGGGCGCATACGAGCAGTACTTC	CASSSPGGAYEQYF
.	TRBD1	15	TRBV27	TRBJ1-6	TGTGCCAGCAGTACAAGGACAGGGGATAATTCACCCCTCCACTTT	CASSTRTGDNSPLHF
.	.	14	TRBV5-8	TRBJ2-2	TGTGCCAGCCTTCCCGTCTCGAACACCGGGGAGCTGTTTTTT	CASLPVSNTGELFF
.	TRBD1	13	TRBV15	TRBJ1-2	TGTGCCACCAGCAGGGACAGGGTACGGGGCTACACCTTC	CATSRDRVRGYTF
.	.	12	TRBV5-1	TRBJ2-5	TGCGCCAGCAGAATCCTTCAAGAGACCCAGTACTTC	CASRILQETQYF
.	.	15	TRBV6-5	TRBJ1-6	TGTGCCAGCAGTTATTCCGGGACACAGAATTCACCCCTCCACTTT	CASSYSGTQNSPLHF
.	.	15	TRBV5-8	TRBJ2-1	TGTGCCAGCAGCTTCGGTCGGGAGTCGTACAATGAGCAGTTCTTC	CASSFGRESYNEQFF
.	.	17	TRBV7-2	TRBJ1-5	TGTGCCAGCAGCTTAAATCCCACCGGTGCGGGCAATCAGCCCCAGCATTTT	CASSLNPTGAGNQPQHF
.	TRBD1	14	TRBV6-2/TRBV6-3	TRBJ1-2	TGTGCCAGCAGTACGACAGGGGGCGGCTATGGCTACACCTTC	CASSTTGGGYGYTF
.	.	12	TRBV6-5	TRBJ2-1	TGTGCCAGCCGGTGGGCGAGCAATGAGCAGTTCTTC	CASRWASNEQFF
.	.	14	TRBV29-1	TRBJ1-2	TGCAGCGTCTACCAACAGGGCCCATTCTATGGCTACACCTTC	CSVYQQGPFYGYTF
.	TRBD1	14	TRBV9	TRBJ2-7	TGTGCCAGCAGCGTAGGGGACAGGTCCTACGAGCAGTACTTC	CASSVGDRSYEQYF
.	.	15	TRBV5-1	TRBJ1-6	TGCGCCAGCAGCTTGGTGGGGCGGGGGGTTTCACCCCTCCACTTT	CASSLVGRGVSPLHF
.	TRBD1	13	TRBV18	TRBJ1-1	TGTGCCAGCTCACCACAGGGGGCGTCTGAAGCTTTCTTT	CASSPQGASEAFF
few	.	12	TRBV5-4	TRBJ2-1	TGTGCCAGCAGCCCCCATCGCGATGAGCAGTTCTTC	CASSPHRDEQFF
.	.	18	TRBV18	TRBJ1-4	TGTGCCAGCTCACTAAACTTCAGGGGTGAGCAGACTAATGAAAAACTGTTTTTT	CASSLNFRGEQTNEKLFF
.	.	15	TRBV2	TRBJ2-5	TGTGCCAGCAGTGACGCGGGGGCCTACCAAGAGACCCAGTACTTC	CASSDAGAYQETQYF
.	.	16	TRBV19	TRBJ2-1	TGTGCCAGTAGTATAACCGGTGCCGGGACTTACAATGAGCAGTTCTTC	CASSITGAGTYNEQFF
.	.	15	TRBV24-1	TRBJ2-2	TGTGCCACCAGGTCGGGACTCGCGAACACCGGGGAGCTGTTTTTT	CATRSGLANTGELFF
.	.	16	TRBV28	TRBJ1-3	TGTGCCAGCAGTCTCAGGGGTTACCTCTCTGGAAACACCATATATTTT	CASSLRGYLSGNTIYF
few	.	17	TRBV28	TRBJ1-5	TGTGCCAGCAGTTCCCCAATGGGCAGGGATCTAAGGAAGCCCCAGCATTTT	CASSSPMGRDLRKPQHF
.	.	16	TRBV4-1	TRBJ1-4	TGCGCCAGCAGCCAAGATTCGACAGGCATTAATGAAAAACTGTTTTTT	CASSQDSTGINEKLFF
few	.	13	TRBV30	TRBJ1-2	TGTGCCTGGGGACCCCATCCCCGCGATGGCTACACCTTC	CAWGPHPRDGYTF
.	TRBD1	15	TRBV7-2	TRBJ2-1	TGTGCCAGCAGCTCCCCGGGACAGACCCTTACACGGCAGTTCTTC	CASSSPGQTLTRQFF
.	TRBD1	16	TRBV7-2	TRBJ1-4	TGTGCCAGCAGCTTTATTCCGGGACAGGGGGGGCAAAAACTGTTTTTT	CASSFIPGQGGQKLFF
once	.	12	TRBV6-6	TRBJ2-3	TGTGCCAGCGCTGGGGCCCAGGATACGCAGTATTTT	CASAGAQDTQYF
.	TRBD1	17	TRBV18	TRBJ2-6	TGTGCCAGCTCACAGATGACAGGGGGCTCTGGGGCCAACGTCCTGACTTTC	CASSQMTGGSGANVLTF